The 25 T cell receptor beta chains in this list originate from one sample, sequenced in a study of OX40 agonist ivuxolimab in advanced cancers. The repertoire was sequenced with immunoSEQ multiplex PCR; TCRdb's copy has only in-frame clones and lacks some. The data contain under 80,000 clones, about 85% of them singletons. Sequenced here: CD4+ or CD8+ T cells sorted from blood, sampled in a trial of the OX40 agonist ivuxolimab. These TCRs come from an adult with an advanced solid tumor such as melanoma, head and neck, liver or kidney cancer.

The chain uses TRBV5-1 and TRBJ2-5; 8 nucleotides agree with TRBD2. CDR1 and CDR2 (germline): SGHRS, YFSETQ. V shed 0 bases, J shed 1 base, and the junction held 5 bases outside the gene matches. This CDR3 is 16 amino acids long. The CDR3 DNA reads as TGCGCCAGCAGCTTGGGAGCGGGGGTCCCCCAAGAGACCCAGTACTTC. It yields the protein CASSLGAGVPQETQYF.

This clone was observed a few times. The J gene is TRBJ2-5, the V gene TRBV7-6; D assignment may be TRBD1 or TRBD2 (7 bases each). CDR3 length: 16 amino acids. CDR1 is SGHVS and CDR2 is FNYEAQ in the germline V gene. Trimming cost V 7 bases and J 5 bases, with 23 bases left between them. CDR3 sequence: CASTQGGGGARETQYF. Here the CDR3 DNA reads TGTGCCAGCACCCAAGGGGGCGGGGGAGCTCGGGAGACCCAGTACTTC.

This sequence joins TRBV5-1 and TRBJ2-5; 8 bases fit TRBD1. The germline V gene has CDR1 SGHRS and CDR2 YFSETQ. CDR3 size: 15 residues. The trim removed 3 bases at V and 4 bases at J, leaving 8 bases unmatched. The CDR3 bases are TGCGCCAGCAGCTCACCAGGGGGCCTTGGAGAGACCCAGTACTTC. Translated: CASSSPGGLGETQYF. Combining the CDR3 with reference TRBV5-1 and TRBJ2-5 gives the whole variable domain KAGVTQTPRYLIKTRGQQVTLSCSPISGHRSVSWYQQTPGQGLQFLFEYFSETQRNKGNFPGRFSGRQFSNSRSEMNVSTLELGDSALYLCASSSPGGLGETQYFGPGTRLLVL.

This clone was observed a few times. V usage is TRBV18 and J usage is TRBJ2-5, with a weak D call TRBD2 (6 bases). CDR3 length: 16 residues. V lost 1 base, J lost 1 base, and 13 bases lay in between. The germline gives CDR1 KGHSH, CDR2 LQKENI. The CDR3 nucleotides are TGTGCCAGCTCACCACAGGGAGGACAATTCCAAGAGACCCAGTACTTC. Translating gives CASSPQGGQFQETQYF.

The chain joins TRBV19 to TRBJ1-1, with D unclear. The V gene lost 4 bases and the J gene lost 0 bases, with 9 bases spanning the gap. The CDR3 contains 14 residues. CDR1 LNHDA and CDR2 SQIVND come from the germline V gene (reference sequence). For the CDR3, the DNA is TGTGCCAGTAGTAGGCGGACCTTGAACACTGAAGCTTTCTTT. This codes for CASSRRTLNTEAFF.

As regards this clone: One junction end does not reproduce the germline sequence, and a read error may be involved. The chain combines TRBV7-7 with TRBJ1-1; TRBD1 is a possible D gene (5 bases). Germline loops: CDR1 SSHAT, CDR2 FNYEAQ (reference sequence). The CDR3 covers 16 residues. The CDR3 DNA is TGTGCTAGCAGCCCCCCAACGACAGCGATGAACACTGAAGCTTTCTTT. Encoded protein: CASSPPTTAMNTEAFF.

As concerns this clone: This sample also contains other DNA sequences that code for the same CDR3. J is TRBJ2-7 and V is TRBV5-1; D remains ambiguous. Germline lookup yields CDR1 SGHRS and CDR2 YFSETQ. V lost 2 bases, J lost 3 bases, and 3 bases lay in between. CDR3 length equals 11 residues. CDR3 amino acids: CASSLDYEQYF. DNA for the CDR3: TGCGCCAGCAGCTTAGACTACGAGCAGTACTTC.

The rearrangement uses TRBV23-1 and TRBJ1-1, with 11 bases aligning to TRBD1. TRBV23-1 is an ORF; its function is uncertain. This CDR3 is built from 19 residues. The V and J ends lost 2 bases and 0 bases, in that order; junction bases with no gene match: 11. The CDR3 DNA reads TGCGCCAGCAGTCAAGTGTTCTACCGGGACAGGGGGTTGAACACTGAAGCTTTCTTT. Translated, it gives CASSQVFYRDRGLNTEAFF.

This clone was observed a few times. V gene TRBV2 combines with J gene TRBJ1-1, with 9 bases lining up with TRBD1. Germline V gives CDR1 SNHLY, CDR2 FYNNEI. The CDR3 consists of 14 residues. The V gene end was trimmed by 6 bases and the J gene end by 5 bases; junction bases not matched to a gene: 7. CDR3 nucleotides: TGTGCCAGCAGGGACACAGGGGGCGGAACTGAAGCTTTCTTT. This sequence encodes CASRDTGGGTEAFF.

This chain joins TRBV11-2 and TRBJ2-5; D might be TRBD1 (5 bases). Trimming pared 5 bases from V and 5 bases from J, leaving 15 bases between. Germline values: CDR1 SGHAT, CDR2 FQNNGV. The CDR3 loop spans 14 amino acids. CDR3: CASSPIGADETQYF. In DNA form, the CDR3 reads TGTGCCAGCAGCCCCATAGGGGCTGACGAGACCCAGTACTTC.

This clone appeared a single time. The chain recombines TRBV6-5 with TRBJ2-7; no reliable D call. CDR3 length equals 13 residues. Per germline, CDR1 MNHEY and CDR2 SVGAGI. Trimming shortened V by 5 bases and J by 0 bases, and 8 bases separated the two germline ends. The CDR3 protein is CASSTVSSYEQYF. CDR3 nucleotides: TGTGCCAGCAGTACAGTGAGCTCCTACGAGCAGTACTTC.

This sequence joins TRBV5-4 and TRBJ1-1; 8 bases are a match to TRBD1. V gave up 0 bases and J gave up 4 bases; unmatched junction bases: 8. The CDR3 has 16 residues. Germline-derived CDR1 and CDR2 are SGHNT and YYREEE (reference sequence). The CDR3: CASSLGQGALGTEAFF. In DNA form, the CDR3 reads TGTGCCAGCAGCTTGGGGCAGGGGGCGCTGGGCACTGAAGCTTTCTTT.

The chain is built from TRBV7-2 and TRBJ2-7, with unresolved D. The CDR3 covers 15 residues. Per the germline V gene, CDR1 is SGHTA and CDR2 is FQGNSA. V was cut by 4 bases and J by 1 base, with 14 bases left in between. Here the CDR3 DNA reads TGTGCCAGCAGCTCCGCGGCAGGTATATCCTACGAGCAGTACTTC. Its protein product is CASSSAAGISYEQYF.

The chain combines TRBV6-6 with TRBJ2-2, with 7 bases that match TRBD1. The CDR3 is 15 amino acids. V dropped 7 bases and J dropped 6; count of bases not matched to a gene: 11. Germline CDR1 MNHNY, CDR2 SVGAGI (reference sequence). CDR3 sequence reads: CASNTQGYDAGELFF. CDR3 sequence (DNA): TGTGCCAGCAATACACAGGGGTATGATGCCGGGGAGCTGTTTTTT.

The chain has TRBV7-8 and TRBJ2-1; possibly TRBD2 for D (6 bases). This CDR3 has 14 amino acids. The germline V and J ends were trimmed by 7 bases and 5 bases, with 15 bases remaining between them. Germline-derived CDR1 and CDR2 are SGHVS and FQNEAQ. The CDR3 is CASKEGRANNEQFF. The DNA for the CDR3 is TGTGCCAGCAAGGAGGGGCGGGCCAACAATGAGCAGTTCTTC.

This clone was seen more than once but under ten times. The chain combines TRBV7-3 with TRBJ2-1; 7 bases match TRBD2. J lost 8 bases, V lost 1 base, and 8 bases had no gene match. This CDR3 contains 15 residues. CDR1 and CDR2 from the germline V gene are SGHTA and FQGTGA. Here the CDR3 reads CASSLRGGSEDEQFF. The CDR3 DNA reads as TGTGCCAGCAGCTTAAGAGGCGGGAGTGAAGATGAGCAGTTCTTC.

The chain couples TRBV4-3 to TRBJ2-5, with a possible D match to TRBD2 (5 bases). The length of the CDR3 is 13 residues. V lost 0 bases and J lost 5, with 7 bases in between. The germline gives CDR1 LGHNA, CDR2 YSLEER. This CDR3 reads CASSQELVETQYF. The DNA of the CDR3 is TGCGCCAGCAGCCAAGAACTAGTGGAGACCCAGTACTTC.

The chain is built from TRBV27 and TRBJ2-7; 10 bases agree with TRBD1. The ends lost 6 bases at V and 5 bases at J; junction bases unmatched: 4. The CDR3 has 13 amino acids. Germline lookup yields CDR1 MNHEY and CDR2 SMNVEV (reference sequence). Here the CDR3 reads CASRRDRGDEQYF. The CDR3 nucleotides are TGTGCCAGCAGGCGGGACAGGGGCGACGAGCAGTACTTC.

The genes are TRBV5-1 and TRBJ1-2; D is perhaps TRBD1 (6 bases). V was cut by 5 bases and J by 6 bases, with 17 bases left in between. The CDR3 has 14 amino acids. CDR1 is SGHRS, CDR2 YFSETQ, per germline. The CDR3 nucleotides are TGCGCCAGCAGACCCTCTGGGGGCGCGAATGGCTACACCTTC. This codes for CASRPSGGANGYTF. Variable domain in full (rest from reference TRBV5-1 and TRBJ1-2): KAGVTQTPRYLIKTRGQQVTLSCSPISGHRSVSWYQQTPGQGLQFLFEYFSETQRNKGNFPGRFSGRQFSNSRSEMNVSTLELGDSALYLCASRPSGGANGYTFGSGTRLTVV.

This clone was counted a single time. The rearrangement links TRBV5-6 to TRBJ2-3; D is undetermined. CDR3 length: 15 amino acids. Trimming took 0 bases from V and 2 from J, leaving 10 bases between them. Germline-derived CDR1 and CDR2 are SGHDT and YYEEEE. CDR3 region: CASSLVPTPTDTQYF. CDR3 nucleotide sequence: TGTGCCAGCAGCTTGGTGCCCACCCCCACAGATACGCAGTATTTT.

The rearrangement joins TRBV11-2 to TRBJ2-5; D is possibly TRBD2 (6 bases). Germline V lookup: CDR1 SGHAT, CDR2 FQNNGV. The CDR3 extends over 16 amino acids. The ends were cut back, 3 bases at V and 1 base at J, with 15 bases in the middle. The CDR3: CASSLGTSRSQETQYF. In nucleotides, the CDR3 is TGTGCCAGCAGCTTGGGGACTTCGCGAAGCCAAGAGACCCAGTACTTC.

The chain couples TRBV5-1 to TRBJ1-1, with D perhaps matching TRBD1 (6 bases). CDR1 and CDR2 from the germline V gene are SGHRS and YFSETQ. V lost 0 bases to trimming and J lost 9 bases, with 18 bases between them. The CDR3 sequence is 15 residues long. The CDR3 nucleotides read TGCGCCAGCAGCTTGGAGACGGGGGCATTTCCCCAAGCTTTCTTT. Protein sequence: CASSLETGAFPQAFF.

This clone has only one observation. The chain joins TRBV5-1 to TRBJ2-3, with 8 bases identical to TRBD2. Trimming at V came to 3 bases and at J to 4 bases, leaving 7 bases not matched to a gene. CDR3 length equals 15 residues. CDR1 and CDR2 (germline): SGHRS, YFSETQ. The CDR3 protein is CASSSGGARADTQYF. The CDR3 DNA reads TGCGCCAGCAGCTCGGGAGGGGCTCGCGCAGATACGCAGTATTTT.

This clone has just one count. V gene TRBV4-1 combines with J gene TRBJ2-1; no clear D gene. Germline V gene lookup returns CDR1 MGHRA and CDR2 YSYEKL. V lost 3 bases to trimming and J lost 0 bases, with 6 bases between them. This CDR3 is 14 amino acids long. CDR3: CASSQQSSYNEQFF. The CDR3 DNA follows: TGCGCCAGCAGCCAGCAGAGCTCCTACAATGAGCAGTTCTTC.

This chain joins TRBV6-5 and TRBJ1-1; 7 bases are shared with TRBD1. V lost 3 bases and J lost 7; bases outside the gene matches: 2. Germline values: CDR1 MNHEY, CDR2 SVGAGI. The CDR3 length is 12 residues. For the CDR3, the DNA is TGTGCCAGCAGTTATCGGACAGGTGAAGCTTTCTTT. Its translation: CASSYRTGEAFF.